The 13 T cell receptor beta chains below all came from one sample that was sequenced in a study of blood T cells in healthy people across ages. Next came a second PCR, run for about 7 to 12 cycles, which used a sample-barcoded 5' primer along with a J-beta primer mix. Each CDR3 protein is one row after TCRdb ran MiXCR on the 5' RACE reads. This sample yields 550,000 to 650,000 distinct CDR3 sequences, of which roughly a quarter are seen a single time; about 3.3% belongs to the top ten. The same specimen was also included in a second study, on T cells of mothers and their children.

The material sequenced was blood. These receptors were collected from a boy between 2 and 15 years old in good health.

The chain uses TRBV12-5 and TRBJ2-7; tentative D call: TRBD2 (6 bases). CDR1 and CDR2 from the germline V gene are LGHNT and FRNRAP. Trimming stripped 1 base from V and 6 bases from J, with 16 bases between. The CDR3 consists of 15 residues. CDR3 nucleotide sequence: TGTGCTAGTGGTTTGGGCCTAGGGCGGGATCTCGAGCAGTACTTC. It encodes CASGLGLGRDLEQYF.

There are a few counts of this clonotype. The DNA of the CDR3 is TGTGCCAGCAGTGCCCCGGGACTAGCGGGCGGGTATACGCAGTATTTT. It encodes CASSAPGLAGGYTQYF. This rearrangement joins TRBV25-1 to TRBJ2-3; the match to TRBD2 covers 12 bases. The CDR3 contains 16 residues. The germline CDR1 and CDR2 sequences are MGHDK and SYGVNS. J was trimmed by 7 bases and V by 4 bases; bases with no gene match: 9.

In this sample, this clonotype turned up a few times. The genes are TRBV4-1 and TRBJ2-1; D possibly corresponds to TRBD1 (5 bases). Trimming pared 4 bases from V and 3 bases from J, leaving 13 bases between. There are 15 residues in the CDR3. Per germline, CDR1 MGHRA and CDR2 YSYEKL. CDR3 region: CASSRTSGFYNEQFF. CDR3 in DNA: TGCGCCAGCAGCCGTACTTCAGGGTTCTACAATGAGCAGTTCTTC.

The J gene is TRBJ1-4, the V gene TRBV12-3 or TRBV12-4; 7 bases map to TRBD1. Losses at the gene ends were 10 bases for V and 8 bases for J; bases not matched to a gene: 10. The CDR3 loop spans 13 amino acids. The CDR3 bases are TGTGCCACTTCCGGGACAGTAAACGAAAAACTGTTTTTT. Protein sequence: CATSGTVNEKLFF.

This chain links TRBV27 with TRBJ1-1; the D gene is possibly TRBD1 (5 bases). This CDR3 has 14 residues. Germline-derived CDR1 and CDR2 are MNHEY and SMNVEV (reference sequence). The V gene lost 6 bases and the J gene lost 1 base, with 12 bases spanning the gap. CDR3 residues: CASRPQGRNTEAFF. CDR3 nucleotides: TGTGCCAGCAGGCCCCAGGGAAGGAACACTGAAGCTTTCTTT.

CDR3 sequence reads: CASSEGAGNEKLFF. The CDR3, as DNA: TGTGCCAGCAGTGAAGGGGCAGGGAATGAAAAACTGTTTTTT. The chain carries TRBV6-1 and TRBJ1-4, with D possibly TRBD1 on 5 matching bases. Trimming stripped 1 base from V and 5 bases from J, with 8 bases between. Per germline, CDR1 MNHNS and CDR2 SASEGT. This CDR3 contains 14 residues.

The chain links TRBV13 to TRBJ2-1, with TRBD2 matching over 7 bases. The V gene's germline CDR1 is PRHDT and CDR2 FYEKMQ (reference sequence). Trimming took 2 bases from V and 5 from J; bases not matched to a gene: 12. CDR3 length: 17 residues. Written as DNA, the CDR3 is TGTGCCAGCAGCTTATATATCGGGACTACAAATGACAATGAGCAGTTCTTC. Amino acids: CASSLYIGTTNDNEQFF.

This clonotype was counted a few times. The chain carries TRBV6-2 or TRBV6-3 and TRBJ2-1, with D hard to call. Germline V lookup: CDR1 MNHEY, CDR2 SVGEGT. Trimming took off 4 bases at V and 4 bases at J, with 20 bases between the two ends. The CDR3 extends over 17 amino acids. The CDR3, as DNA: TGTGCCAGCAGTTCGAAAGGCCCCACACACCTTTACAATGAGCAGTTCTTC. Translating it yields CASSSKGPTHLYNEQFF.

DNA of the CDR3: TGTGCCAGCAGCTTTCCGGGACTAGCCAATGAGCAGTTCTTC. Residues: CASSFPGLANEQFF. The rearrangement links TRBV7-9 to TRBJ2-1; 9 positions agree with TRBD2. V trimming: 3 bases; J trimming: 6 bases; junction bases outside the gene matches: 3. CDR1 is SEHNR and CDR2 is FQNEAQ in the germline V gene (reference sequence). CDR3 length: 14 amino acids.

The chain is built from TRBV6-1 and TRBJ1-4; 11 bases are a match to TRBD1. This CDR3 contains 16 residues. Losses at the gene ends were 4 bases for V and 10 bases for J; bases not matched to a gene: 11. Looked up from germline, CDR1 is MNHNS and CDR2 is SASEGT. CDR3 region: CASSASPGQGVVKLFF. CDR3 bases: TGTGCCAGCAGTGCATCACCGGGACAGGGGGTTGTAAAACTGTTTTTT.

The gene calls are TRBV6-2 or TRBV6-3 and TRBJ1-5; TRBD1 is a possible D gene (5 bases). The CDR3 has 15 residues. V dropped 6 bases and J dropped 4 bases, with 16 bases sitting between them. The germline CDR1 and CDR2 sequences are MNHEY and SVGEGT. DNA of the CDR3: TGTGCCAGCAGCCCCCAGGGAGGGAAGAATCAGCCCCAGCATTTT. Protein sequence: CASSPQGGKNQPQHF.

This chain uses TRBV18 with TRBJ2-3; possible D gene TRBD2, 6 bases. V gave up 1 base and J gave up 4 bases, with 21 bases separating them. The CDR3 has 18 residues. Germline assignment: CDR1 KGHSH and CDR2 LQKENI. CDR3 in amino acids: CASSPLPVEGGSADTQYF. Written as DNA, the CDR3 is TGTGCCAGCTCACCACTCCCGGTGGAGGGCGGATCGGCAGATACGCAGTATTTT.

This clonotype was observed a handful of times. The CDR3 region is CASSWNRPPTDTQYF. The CDR3 DNA sequence: TGTGCCAGCAGCTGGAACAGGCCCCCCACAGATACGCAGTATTTT. The rearrangement joins TRBV5-5 to TRBJ2-3; a possible D gene is TRBD1 (5 bases). Per germline, CDR1 SGHKS and CDR2 YYEKEE (reference sequence). The CDR3 consists of 15 residues. V was clipped by 3 bases and J by 2 bases, with 13 bases between them.